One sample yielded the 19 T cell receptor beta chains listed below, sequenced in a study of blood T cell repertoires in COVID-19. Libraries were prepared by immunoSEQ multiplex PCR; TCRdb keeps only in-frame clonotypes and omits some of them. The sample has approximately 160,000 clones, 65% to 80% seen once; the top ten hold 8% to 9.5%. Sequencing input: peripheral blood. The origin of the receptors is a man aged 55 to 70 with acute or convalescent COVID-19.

The CDR3 sequence: CASSTNPSDGTDTQYF. Written as DNA, the CDR3 is TGTGCCAGCAGCACAAATCCTAGCGACGGCACAGATACGCAGTATTTT. The rearrangement joins TRBV7-3 to TRBJ2-3; D is possibly TRBD2 (6 bases). Germline values: CDR1 SGHTA, CDR2 FQGTGA. The V gene lost 5 bases and the J gene lost 1 base, with 16 bases spanning the gap. This CDR3 comprises 16 residues.

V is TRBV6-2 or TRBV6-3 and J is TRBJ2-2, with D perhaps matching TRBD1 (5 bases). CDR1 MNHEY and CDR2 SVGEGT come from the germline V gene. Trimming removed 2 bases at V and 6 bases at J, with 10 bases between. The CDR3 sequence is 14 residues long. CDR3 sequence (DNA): TGTGCCAGCAGTTACGCGACAGTCGCCGGGGAGCTGTTTTTT. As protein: CASSYATVAGELFF.

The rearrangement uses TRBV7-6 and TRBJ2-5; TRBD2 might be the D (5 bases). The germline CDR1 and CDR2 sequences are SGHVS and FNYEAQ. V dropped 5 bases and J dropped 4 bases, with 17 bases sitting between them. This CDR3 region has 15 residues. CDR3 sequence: CASSPSRERRETQYF. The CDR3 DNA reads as TGTGCCAGCAGCCCTAGTAGGGAGCGGCGAGAGACCCAGTACTTC.

CDR3 nucleotides: TGTGCCAGTAGTACTCCCCGACAGGGAAAAGTAATAGCTTTCTTT. Translating gives CASSTPRQGKVIAFF. This sequence joins TRBV19 and TRBJ1-1, with 7 bases matching TRBD1. J lost 10 bases, V lost 4 bases, and 15 bases had no gene match. The CDR3 sequence is 15 residues long. The V gene's germline CDR1 is LNHDA and CDR2 SQIVND (reference sequence).

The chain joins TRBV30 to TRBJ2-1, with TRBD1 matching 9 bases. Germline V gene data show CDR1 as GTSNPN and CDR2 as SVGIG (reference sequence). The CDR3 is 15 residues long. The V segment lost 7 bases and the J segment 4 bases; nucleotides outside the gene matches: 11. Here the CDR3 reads CASKVRDRDYNEQFF. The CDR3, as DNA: TGTGCCTCGAAGGTCCGGGACAGGGATTACAATGAGCAGTTCTTC.

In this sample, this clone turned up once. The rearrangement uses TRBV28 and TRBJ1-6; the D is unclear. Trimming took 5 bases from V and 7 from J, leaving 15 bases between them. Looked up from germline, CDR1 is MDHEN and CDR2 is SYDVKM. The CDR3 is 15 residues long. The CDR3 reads CASSPRYGNNSPLHF. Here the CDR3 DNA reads TGTGCCAGCAGTCCCCGGTATGGTAACAATTCACCCCTCCACTTT.

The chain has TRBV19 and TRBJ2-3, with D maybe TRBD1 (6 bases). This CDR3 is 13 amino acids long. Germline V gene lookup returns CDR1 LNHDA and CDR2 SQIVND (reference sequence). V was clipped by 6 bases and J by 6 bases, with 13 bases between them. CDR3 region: CASSHTGSDTQYF. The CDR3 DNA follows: TGTGCCAGTAGCCACACAGGGTCCGATACGCAGTATTTT.

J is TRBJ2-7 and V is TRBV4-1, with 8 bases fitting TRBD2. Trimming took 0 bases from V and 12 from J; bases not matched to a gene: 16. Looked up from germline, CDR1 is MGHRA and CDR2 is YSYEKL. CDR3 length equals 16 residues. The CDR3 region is CASSQERSGGVPLRYF. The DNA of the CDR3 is TGCGCCAGCAGCCAAGAAAGGTCGGGGGGGGTCCCCCTAAGGTACTTC.

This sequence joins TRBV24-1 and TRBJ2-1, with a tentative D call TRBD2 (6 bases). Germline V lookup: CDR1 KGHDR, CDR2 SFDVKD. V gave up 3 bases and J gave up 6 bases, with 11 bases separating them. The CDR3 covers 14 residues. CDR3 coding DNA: TGTGCCACCAGTGATGCTACTAGCACCAATGAGCAGTTCTTC. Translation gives CATSDATSTNEQFF.

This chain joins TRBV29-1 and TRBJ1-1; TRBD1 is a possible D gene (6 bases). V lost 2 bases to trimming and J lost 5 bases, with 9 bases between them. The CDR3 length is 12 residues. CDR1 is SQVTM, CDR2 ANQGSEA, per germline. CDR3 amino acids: CSVEHRVTEAFF. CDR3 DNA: TGCAGCGTTGAACACAGGGTTACTGAAGCTTTCTTT.

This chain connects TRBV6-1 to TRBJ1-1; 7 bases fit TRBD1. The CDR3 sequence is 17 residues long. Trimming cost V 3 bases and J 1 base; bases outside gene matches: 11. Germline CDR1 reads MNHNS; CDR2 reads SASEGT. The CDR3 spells CASSDPRTGSGNTEAFF. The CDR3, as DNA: TGTGCCAGCAGTGACCCTCGGACAGGCTCAGGGAACACTGAAGCTTTCTTT.

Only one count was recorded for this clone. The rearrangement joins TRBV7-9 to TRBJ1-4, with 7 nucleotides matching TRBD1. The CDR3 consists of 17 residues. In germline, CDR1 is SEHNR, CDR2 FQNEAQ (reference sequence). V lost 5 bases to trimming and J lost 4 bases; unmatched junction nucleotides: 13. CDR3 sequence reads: CASSTSRGCRLNEKLFF. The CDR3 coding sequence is TGTGCCAGCAGCACCAGCAGGGGGTGCAGGCTTAATGAAAAACTGTTTTTT.

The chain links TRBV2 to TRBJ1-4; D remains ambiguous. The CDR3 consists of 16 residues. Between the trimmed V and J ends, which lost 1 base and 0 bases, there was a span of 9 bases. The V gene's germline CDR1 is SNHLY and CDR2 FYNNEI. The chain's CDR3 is CASSEGYAATNEKLFF. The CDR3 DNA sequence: TGTGCCAGCAGTGAAGGGTACGCAGCAACTAATGAAAAACTGTTTTTT.

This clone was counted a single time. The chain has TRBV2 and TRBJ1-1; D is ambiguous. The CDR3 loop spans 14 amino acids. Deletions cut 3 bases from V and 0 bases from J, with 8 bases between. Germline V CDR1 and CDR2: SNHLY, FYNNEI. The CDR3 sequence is CASSDHIMNTEAFF. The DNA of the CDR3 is TGTGCCAGCAGTGACCACATCATGAACACTGAAGCTTTCTTT.

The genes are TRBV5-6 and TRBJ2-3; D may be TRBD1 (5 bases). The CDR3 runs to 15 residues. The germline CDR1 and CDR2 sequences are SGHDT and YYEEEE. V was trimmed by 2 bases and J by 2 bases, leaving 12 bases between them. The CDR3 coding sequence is TGTGCCAGCAGCTTAGACAGCAGCTACACAGATACGCAGTATTTT. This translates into CASSLDSSYTDTQYF.

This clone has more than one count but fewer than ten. CDR3 nucleotide sequence: TGTGCCAGCAGCTTAGCGAATAGGCTAGCGGGGGGTAGTCCCTACGAGCAGTACTTC. It codes for CASSLANRLAGGSPYEQYF. J is TRBJ2-7 and V is TRBV7-8; TRBD2 matches 11 bases. Germline lookup yields CDR1 SGHVS and CDR2 FQNEAQ. CDR3 length equals 19 residues. Losses at the gene ends were 0 bases for V and 2 bases for J; bases not matched to a gene: 12.

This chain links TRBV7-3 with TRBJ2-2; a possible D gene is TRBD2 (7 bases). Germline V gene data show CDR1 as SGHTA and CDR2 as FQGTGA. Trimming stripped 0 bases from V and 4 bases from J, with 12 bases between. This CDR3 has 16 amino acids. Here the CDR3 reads CASSLTGGRSTGELFF. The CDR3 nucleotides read TGTGCCAGCAGCTTAACGGGGGGGCGAAGCACCGGGGAGCTGTTTTTT.

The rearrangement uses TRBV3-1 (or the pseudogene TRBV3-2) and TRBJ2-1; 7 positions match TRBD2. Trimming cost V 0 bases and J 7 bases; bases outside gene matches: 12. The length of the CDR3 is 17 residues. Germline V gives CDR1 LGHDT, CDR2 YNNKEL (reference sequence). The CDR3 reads CASSQEWGASGVNEQFF. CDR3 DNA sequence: TGTGCCAGCAGCCAAGAATGGGGAGCTAGCGGAGTTAATGAGCAGTTCTTC.

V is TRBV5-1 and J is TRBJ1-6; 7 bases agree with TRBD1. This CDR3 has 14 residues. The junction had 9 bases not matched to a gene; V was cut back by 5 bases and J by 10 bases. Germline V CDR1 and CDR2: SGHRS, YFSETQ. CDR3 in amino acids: CASSSGTESSPLHF. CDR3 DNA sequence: TGCGCCAGCAGTTCCGGGACAGAATCCTCACCCCTCCACTTT. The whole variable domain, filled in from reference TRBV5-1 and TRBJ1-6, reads KAGVTQTPRYLIKTRGQQVTLSCSPISGHRSVSWYQQTPGQGLQFLFEYFSETQRNKGNFPGRFSGRQFSNSRSEMNVSTLELGDSALYLCASSSGTESSPLHFGNGTRLTVT.